Listed below are T cell receptor beta chains from one sample, sequenced in a study of cytomegalovirus exposure and HLA in healthy donors. Profiling relied on immunoSEQ multiplex PCR, and the TCRdb table lists in-frame clones only, not all of them. The sample has around 100,000 clones; around 84% are singletons. Specimen: PBMCs. The receptors here all came from a man between 18 and 29 years old in good health and CMV-seropositive. Each CDR3 is given with its conserved first and last residue.

V	CDR3
TRBV6-1	CASSDLAGAYNEQFF
TRBV5-6	CASSLVAGGNEKLFF
TRBV10-3	CAISEAQGGSYNEQFF
TRBV6-1	CASKSGQAIYGYTF
TRBV30	CAWRGGSGYNEQFF
TRBV7-6	CASSFGQGPAGELFF
TRBV10-1	CASSLDRADTQYF
TRBV10-3	CAIRRTSGRAGYGEQYF
TRBV2	CASSEARTTYGYTF
TRBV28	CASRPGGAEGTGELFF
TRBV5-6	CASSLDLGLASDTQYF
TRBV30	CAWSRGTSGTSETQYF
TRBV2	CASSEKTDRVGNQPQHF
TRBV5-1	CASSSGSDGTEAFF
TRBV10-3	CAISHPGTGGTPATNEKLFF
TRBV28	CASTSVLAGGAHEQYF
TRBV7-9	CASSLDRRLVSTDTQYF
TRBV19	CASSITTGGGYEQYF
TRBV18	CASSPRLAGEGPNTGELFF
TRBV4-1	CASSQRGLANNEQFF
TRBV4-1	CASSPLTSGKTDTQYF
TRBV10-3	CAISSSAGASYEQYF
TRBV5-6	CASSASNQPQHF
TRBV11-3	CASSLPRTGPGETQYF
TRBV2	CASRLGTTNTGELFF
TRBV19	CASSMSLSMDTQYF